This passage covers 5 T cell receptor beta chains from one sample sequenced in a study of blood T cell repertoires in COVID-19. The repertoire was sequenced with immunoSEQ multiplex PCR; TCRdb's copy has only in-frame clones and lacks some. The sample yields under 95,000 clones, approximately 82% seen once. The material sequenced was peripheral blood. These receptor sequences come from a human donor in a cohort sampled during active COVID-19.

The rearrangement uses TRBV6-2 or TRBV6-3 and TRBJ2-1; 7 bases map to TRBD1. V gave up 4 bases and J gave up 2 bases; unmatched junction bases: 8. The CDR3 is 16 residues long. The germline gives CDR1 MNHEY, CDR2 SVGEGT. CDR3 bases: TGTGCCAGCAGTTGGTCGACAGGGAGCGCCTACAATGAGCAGTTCTTC. Its translation is CASSWSTGSAYNEQFF.

This clone was observed a single time. V usage is TRBV29-1 and J usage is TRBJ2-7, with 7 nucleotides matching TRBD1. The CDR3 runs to 12 residues. With V trimmed by 8 bases and J by 3 bases, 7 bases remained unmatched. Germline CDR1 is SQVTM and CDR2 is ANQGSEA. CDR3 sequence: CSTRQGDYEQYF. CDR3 coding DNA: TGCAGCACACGACAGGGTGACTACGAGCAGTACTTC.

CDR3 coding DNA: TGTGCCAGCAGCTTGGACAGGGACTCACCCCTCCACTTT. Protein: CASSLDRDSPLHF. J is TRBJ1-6 and V is TRBV5-4, with a weak D call TRBD1 (6 bases). Germline V gene data show CDR1 as SGHNT and CDR2 as YYREEE (reference sequence). Trimming removed 0 bases from V and 10 bases from J, with 8 bases in between. CDR3 length: 13 amino acids.

V gene TRBV10-3 combines with J gene TRBJ1-1; D is possibly TRBD1 (6 bases). V lost 6 bases and J lost 4, with 18 bases in between. CDR3 length: 15 amino acids. The germline V gene encodes CDR1 ENHRY and CDR2 SYGVKD. CDR3 sequence (DNA): TGTGCCATCAGAGATAACAGGGAATTTAGCACTGAAGCTTTCTTT. Translating it yields CAIRDNREFSTEAFF.

This clone came up a few times. V is TRBV5-1 and J is TRBJ1-2; TRBD1 might be the D (6 bases). In germline, CDR1 is SGHRS, CDR2 YFSETQ. This CDR3 spans 13 amino acids. V dropped 2 bases and J dropped 6 bases, with 11 bases sitting between them. The CDR3 protein is CASSFRGGHGYTF. CDR3 DNA sequence: TGCGCCAGCAGCTTTCGTGGGGGCCATGGCTACACCTTC.